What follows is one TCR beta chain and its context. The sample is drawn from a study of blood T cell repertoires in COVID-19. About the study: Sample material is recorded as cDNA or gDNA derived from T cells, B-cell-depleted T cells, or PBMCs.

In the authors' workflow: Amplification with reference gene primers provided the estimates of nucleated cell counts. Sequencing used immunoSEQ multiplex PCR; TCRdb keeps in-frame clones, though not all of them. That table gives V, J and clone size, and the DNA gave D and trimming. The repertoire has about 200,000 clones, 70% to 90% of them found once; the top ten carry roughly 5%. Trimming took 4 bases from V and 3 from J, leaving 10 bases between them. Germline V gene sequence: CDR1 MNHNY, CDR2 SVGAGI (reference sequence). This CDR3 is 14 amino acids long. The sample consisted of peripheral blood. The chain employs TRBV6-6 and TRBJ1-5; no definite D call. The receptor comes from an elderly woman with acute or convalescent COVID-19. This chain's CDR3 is CASSWREDNQPQHF. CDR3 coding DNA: TGTGCCAGCAGTTGGAGGGAGGACAATCAGCCCCAGCATTTT.